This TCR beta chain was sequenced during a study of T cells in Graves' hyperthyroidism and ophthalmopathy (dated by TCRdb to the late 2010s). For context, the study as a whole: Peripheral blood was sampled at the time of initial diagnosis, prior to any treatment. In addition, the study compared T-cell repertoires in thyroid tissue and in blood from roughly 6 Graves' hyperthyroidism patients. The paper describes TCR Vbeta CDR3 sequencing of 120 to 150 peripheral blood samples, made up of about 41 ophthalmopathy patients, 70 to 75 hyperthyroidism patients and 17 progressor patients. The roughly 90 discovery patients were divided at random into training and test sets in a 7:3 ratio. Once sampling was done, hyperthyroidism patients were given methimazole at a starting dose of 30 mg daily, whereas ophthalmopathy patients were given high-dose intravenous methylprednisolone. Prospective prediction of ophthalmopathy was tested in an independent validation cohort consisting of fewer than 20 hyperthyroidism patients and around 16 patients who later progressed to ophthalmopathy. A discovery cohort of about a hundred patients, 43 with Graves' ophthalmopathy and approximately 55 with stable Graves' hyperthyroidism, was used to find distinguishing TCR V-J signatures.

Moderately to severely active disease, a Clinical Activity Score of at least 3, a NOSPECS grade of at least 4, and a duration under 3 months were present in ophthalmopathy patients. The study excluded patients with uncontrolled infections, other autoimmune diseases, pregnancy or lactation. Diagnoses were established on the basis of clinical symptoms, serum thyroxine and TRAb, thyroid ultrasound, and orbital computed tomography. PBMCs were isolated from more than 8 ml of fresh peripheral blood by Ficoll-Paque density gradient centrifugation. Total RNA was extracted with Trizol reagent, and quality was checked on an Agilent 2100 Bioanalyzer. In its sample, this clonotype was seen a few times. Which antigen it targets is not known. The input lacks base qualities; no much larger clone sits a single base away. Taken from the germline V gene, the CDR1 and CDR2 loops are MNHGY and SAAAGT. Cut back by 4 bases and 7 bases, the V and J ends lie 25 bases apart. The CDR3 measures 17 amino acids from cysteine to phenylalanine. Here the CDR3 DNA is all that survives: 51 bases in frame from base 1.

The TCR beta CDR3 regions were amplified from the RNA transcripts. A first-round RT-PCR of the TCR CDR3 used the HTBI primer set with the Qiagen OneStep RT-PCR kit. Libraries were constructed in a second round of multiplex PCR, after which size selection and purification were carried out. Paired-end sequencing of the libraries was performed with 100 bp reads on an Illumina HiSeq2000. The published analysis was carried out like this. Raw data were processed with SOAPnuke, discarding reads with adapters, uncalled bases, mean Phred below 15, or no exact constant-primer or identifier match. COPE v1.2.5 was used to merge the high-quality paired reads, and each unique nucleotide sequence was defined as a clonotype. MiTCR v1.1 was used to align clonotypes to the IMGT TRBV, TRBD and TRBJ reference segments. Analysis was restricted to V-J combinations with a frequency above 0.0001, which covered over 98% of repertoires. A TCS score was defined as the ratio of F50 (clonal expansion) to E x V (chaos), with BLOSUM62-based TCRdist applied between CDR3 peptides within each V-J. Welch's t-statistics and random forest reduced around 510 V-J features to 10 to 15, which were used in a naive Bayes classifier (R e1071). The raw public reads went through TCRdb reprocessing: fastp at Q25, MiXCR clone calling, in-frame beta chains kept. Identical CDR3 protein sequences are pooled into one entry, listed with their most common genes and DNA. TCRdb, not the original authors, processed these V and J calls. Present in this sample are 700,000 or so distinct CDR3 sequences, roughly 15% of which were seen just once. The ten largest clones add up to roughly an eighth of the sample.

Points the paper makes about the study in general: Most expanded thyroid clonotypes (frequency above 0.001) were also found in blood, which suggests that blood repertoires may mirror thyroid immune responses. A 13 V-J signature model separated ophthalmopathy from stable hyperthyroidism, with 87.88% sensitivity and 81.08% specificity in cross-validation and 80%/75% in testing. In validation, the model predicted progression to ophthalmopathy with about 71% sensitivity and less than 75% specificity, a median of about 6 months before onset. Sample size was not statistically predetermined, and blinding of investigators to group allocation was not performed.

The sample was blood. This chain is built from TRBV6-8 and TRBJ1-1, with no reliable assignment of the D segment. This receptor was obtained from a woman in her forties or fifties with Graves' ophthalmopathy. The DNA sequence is TGTGCCAGCAGTTTCCCCACGATTAAAATCCTGATTGATGAAGCTTTCTTT. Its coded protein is CASSFPTIKILIDEAFF.